A selection of T cell receptor beta chains follows, all from one sample in a study of shared clonotypes between healthy human individuals. Assay used: immunoSEQ multiplex PCR; TCRdb lists only in-frame clones, some missing. The sample has 530,000 or so clones, almost 80% seen once. Sequencing was done on a sample of PBMCs. Every receptor here comes from a woman aged 35 to 49 in good health. Some clones in this sample may be carry-over from other donors' samples. Each CDR3 is given without its conserved first and last residue. D genes are given only for firm matches.

>TRBJ2-5|TRBV11-2|TRBD2
ASSLDRASGQETQY
>TRBJ2-7|TRBV28|.
ASSFNPYEQY
>TRBJ1-1|TRBV4-3|TRBD1
ASSRSGGITEAF
>TRBJ2-7|TRBV18|.
ASSPSGENEQY
>TRBJ2-1|TRBV28|.
ASSNGVNEQF
>TRBJ1-5|TRBV7-3|.
ASSEPDRQRRGNQPQH
>TRBJ2-3|TRBV9|TRBD1
ASSVGQLTDTQY
>TRBJ2-1|TRBV18|.
ASSPQAGTGTYNEQF
>TRBJ2-3|TRBV5-1|.
ASSKVRGRTSTDTQY
>TRBJ2-5|TRBV9|.
ASSRVHQETQY
>TRBJ2-1|TRBV30|TRBD1
AWSPGQMRNEQF
>TRBJ2-1|TRBV12-5|TRBD1
ASGPTGQSSYNEQF
>TRBJ2-7|TRBV5-4|.
ASSLDGGVGEQY
>TRBJ1-1|TRBV13|TRBD1
ASSRDRVNTEAF
>TRBJ1-3|TRBV4-3|TRBD1
ASSQQTGAGNTIY